The 15 T cell receptor beta chains listed next were all sequenced from one sample in a study of PD-1 blockade in classical Hodgkin lymphoma. The patients all showed relapse after autologous stem cell transplantation, while their brentuximab vedotin exposure varied. TCRdb keeps only in-frame clones here, not all; method: immunoSEQ multiplex PCR. The profile shows approximately 44,000 clones, over 55% of them singletons. The sequenced sample was peripheral blood mononuclear cells (PBMCs), obtained at baseline. The receptor source for this set is a human donor with classical Hodgkin lymphoma.

This clone appeared a few times. The chain has TRBV30 and TRBJ1-5, with TRBD1 identical over 7 bases. The length of the CDR3 is 18 residues. Trimming removed 4 bases from V and 0 bases from J; junction bases left unmatched: 15. Germline loops: CDR1 GTSNPN, CDR2 SVGIG (reference sequence). CDR3 region: CAWTPSPGQADSNQPQHF. The CDR3 DNA follows: TGTGCCTGGACCCCATCCCCTGGACAGGCAGATAGCAATCAGCCCCAGCATTTT.

The chain couples TRBV28 to TRBJ1-1, with D maybe TRBD1 (6 bases). V lost 6 bases and J 3 bases, leaving 17 bases between the germline ends. The CDR3 runs 15 residues. The germline V gene has CDR1 MDHEN and CDR2 SYDVKM. The CDR3 DNA reads TGTGCCAGCAGGCAGACAGGACTTGGGGACACTGAAGCTTTCTTT. This gives the protein CASRQTGLGDTEAFF.

The gene calls are TRBV9 and TRBJ2-7, with a weak D call TRBD2 (6 bases). The CDR3 covers 14 residues. Germline CDR1 is SGDLS and CDR2 is YYNGEE. Between the trimmed V and J ends, which lost 3 bases and 2 bases, there was a span of 12 bases. CDR3 protein: CASSAAGPTYEQYF. Written as DNA, the CDR3 is TGTGCCAGCAGCGCCGCGGGGCCAACCTACGAGCAGTACTTC.

The chain joins TRBV28 to TRBJ1-1; 7 bases map to TRBD1. Germline CDR1 reads MDHEN; CDR2 reads SYDVKM. The V gene end was trimmed by 8 bases and the J gene end by 4 bases; junction bases not matched to a gene: 13. This CDR3 spans 15 amino acids. The CDR3 sequence is CASPPAGGGGTEAFF. The CDR3 bases are TGTGCCAGCCCGCCCGCCGGAGGGGGCGGCACTGAAGCTTTCTTT. Using reference TRBV28 and TRBJ1-1 for the parts outside the CDR3, the full variable domain is DVKVTQSSRYLVKRTGEKVFLECVQDMDHENMFWYRQDPGLGLRLIYFSYDVKMKEKGDIPEGYSVSREKKERFSLILESASTNQTSMYLCASPPAGGGGTEAFFGQGTRLTVV.

This clone appeared a few times. The rearrangement joins TRBV6-5 to TRBJ1-1, with a possible D match to TRBD1 (6 bases). Trimming left V 5 bases short and J 6 bases short, with 10 bases between. Germline CDR1 is MNHEY and CDR2 is SVGAGI. The CDR3 is 12 amino acids. The CDR3 spells CASSGDTPEAFF. CDR3 nucleotides: TGTGCCAGCAGTGGGGACACCCCTGAAGCTTTCTTT.

This clone was seen a handful of times. The gene calls are TRBV7-2 and TRBJ1-2; maybe TRBD1 (6 bases). Trimming removed 8 bases from V and 5 bases from J, with 18 bases in between. The CDR3 totals 14 residues. Germline lookup yields CDR1 SGHTA and CDR2 FQGNSA. CDR3: CASPTPGQAYGYTF. The DNA for the CDR3 is TGTGCCAGCCCTACTCCGGGACAAGCTTATGGCTACACCTTC.

Only a few counts were recorded for this clone. V gene TRBV7-9 combines with J gene TRBJ2-1, with D possibly being TRBD1 (6 bases). V lost 6 bases and J lost 8, with 8 bases in between. Looked up from germline, CDR1 is SEHNR and CDR2 is FQNEAQ (reference sequence). The CDR3 is made up of 11 amino acids. Here the CDR3 reads CASSRTDEQFF. DNA for the CDR3: TGTGCCAGCAGTCGGACAGATGAGCAGTTCTTC.

The chain links TRBV28 to TRBJ2-2; 7 positions agree with TRBD2. Germline CDR1 reads MDHEN; CDR2 reads SYDVKM. With 1 base clipped from V and 4 bases from J, the junction kept 0 bases outside the gene matches. The CDR3 runs to 14 residues. DNA for the CDR3: TGTGCCAGCAGTTTATCGGGAGGCACCGGGGAGCTGTTTTTT. Translated: CASSLSGGTGELFF.

The chain is built from TRBV4-1 and TRBJ1-2, with no clear D. The length of the CDR3 is 13 residues. Germline CDR1 reads MGHRA; CDR2 reads YSYEKL. V was cut by 0 bases and J by 4 bases, with 6 bases left in between. As DNA, the CDR3 is TGCGCCAGCAGCCAAGAGGGGTCCTATGGCTACACCTTC. It codes for CASSQEGSYGYTF.

The chain employs TRBV7-9 and TRBJ1-1; D is perhaps TRBD1 (5 bases). CDR3 size: 10 residues. The germline V gene encodes CDR1 SEHNR and CDR2 FQNEAQ (reference sequence). V was pared by 6 bases and J by 11 bases, with 10 bases between. This CDR3 reads CASRTAGAFF. CDR3 nucleotides: TGTGCCAGCAGGACAGCAGGGGCTTTCTTT.

The sample holds a few counts of this clone. An end of the junction differs from the germline gene, which may be a read error. The chain uses TRBV2 and TRBJ2-7; D may correspond to TRBD1 or TRBD2 (5 bases each). This CDR3 has 15 amino acids. The germline gives CDR1 SNHLY, CDR2 FYNNEI. CDR3 sequence reads: CASGDRGRINYEQYF. The CDR3 DNA is TGTGCCAGCGGTGATCGGGGCAGGATAAACTACGAGCAGTACTTC.

V is TRBV5-4 and J is TRBJ2-1; 14 bases are a match to TRBD2. Germline V CDR1 and CDR2: SGHNT, YYREEE (reference sequence). Trimming cost V 4 bases and J 5 bases; bases outside gene matches: 5. This CDR3 has 16 residues. As DNA, the CDR3 is TGTGCCAGCAGCCCCGGACTAGCGGGGGGCGACAATGAGCAGTTCTTC. Translating it yields CASSPGLAGGDNEQFF.

The chain carries TRBV30 and TRBJ1-4; TRBD1 aligns across 7 bases. This CDR3 spans 11 amino acids. V shed 3 bases and J 17 bases; nucleotides not matched to a gene: 9. CDR1 and CDR2 (germline): GTSNPN, SVGIG (reference sequence). CDR3 sequence reads: CAWSTKTGFFF. As DNA, the CDR3 is TGTGCCTGGAGCACCAAGACAGGGTTTTTTTTT.

This clone was seen a handful of times. J is TRBJ1-1 and V is TRBV7-9; D may be TRBD1 (5 bases). Per germline, CDR1 SEHNR and CDR2 FQNEAQ (reference sequence). V was cut by 3 bases and J by 8 bases, with 19 bases left in between. The CDR3 spans 15 residues. CDR3 coding DNA: TGTGCCAGCAGCTTGAAGGGGAGTTCTGGCTCGGAAGCTTTCTTT. Translating gives CASSLKGSSGSEAFF.

This sequence joins TRBV2 and TRBJ1-2, with D possibly TRBD1 on 5 matching bases. This CDR3 spans 15 amino acids. V dropped 4 bases and J dropped 4 bases, with 16 bases sitting between them. Germline-derived CDR1 and CDR2 are SNHLY and FYNNEI. The CDR3 DNA reads as TGTGCCAGCAGTGTAGTAGCCGAGGGACCCTATGGCTACACCTTC. Translated, it gives CASSVVAEGPYGYTF.